Listed here are 21 T cell receptor beta chains from one sample, sequenced in a study of response to subunit inactivated influenza vaccine. TCRdb used MiXCR to reprocess the RT-PCR reads, holding one entry per CDR3 protein. This sample has approximately 520,000 distinct CDR3 sequences; over 25% occur once, and the top ten carry less than 2.5%. This specimen was CD4+ T cells sorted from PBMCs, taken approximately 5 days after vaccination. These receptors came from a man between 50 and 59 years old who received an inactivated influenza vaccine.

The CDR3 DNA follows: TGTGCCAGCAGTAGCACAGTGGGCATATTTACAGGGTCGTTATCTGGGGCCAACGTCCTGACTTTC. Protein: CASSSTVGIFTGSLSGANVLTF. The V and J genes are TRBV6-2 or TRBV6-3 and TRBJ2-6, with a possible D match to TRBD1 (6 bases). Germline CDR1 reads MNHEY; CDR2 reads SVGEGT. V lost 5 bases and J lost 1, with 30 bases in between. The CDR3 spans 22 residues.

The rearrangement joins TRBV20-1 to TRBJ1-1; a weak D match, TRBD1 (6 bases). Germline CDR1 reads DFQATT; CDR2 reads SNEGSKA (reference sequence). This CDR3 contains 13 residues. The V end lost 3 bases, the J end lost 8 bases, and 16 bases lay between the germline ends. The CDR3 is CSASQGWVKEAFF. The CDR3 DNA reads TGCAGTGCTAGTCAGGGGTGGGTCAAGGAAGCTTTCTTT.

The chain joins TRBV19 to TRBJ2-1, with TRBD2 matching over 7 bases. Germline V lookup: CDR1 LNHDA, CDR2 SQIVND (reference sequence). After removal of 3 bases from V and 4 bases from J, the junction contained 6 bases not matched to a gene. CDR3 size: 15 residues. The CDR3 here is CASSIWGEGYNEQFF. The CDR3 DNA follows: TGTGCCAGTAGTATCTGGGGGGAGGGATACAATGAGCAGTTCTTC.

The gene calls are TRBV29-1 and TRBJ1-1, with a weak D call TRBD1 (6 bases). The V gene lost 5 bases and the J gene lost 4 bases, with 20 bases spanning the gap. Per the germline V gene, CDR1 is SQVTM and CDR2 is ANQGSEA. This CDR3 comprises 15 residues. The CDR3 DNA follows: TGCAGCGTTCTTCTACAACCGCAGGGGAGCACTGAAGCTTTCTTT. This sequence encodes CSVLLQPQGSTEAFF. The full variable domain, its missing parts supplied by reference TRBV29-1 and TRBJ1-1, is SAVISQKPSRDICQRGTSLTIQCQVDSQVTMMFWYRQQPGQSLTLIATANQGSEATYESGFVIDKFPISRPNLTFSTLTVSNMSPEDSSIYLCSVLLQPQGSTEAFFGQGTRLTVV.

The gene calls are TRBV5-1 and TRBJ2-1; no reliable D call. Germline assignment: CDR1 SGHRS and CDR2 YFSETQ. Trimming shortened V by 2 bases and J by 5 bases, and 11 bases separated the two germline ends. There are 14 residues in the CDR3. This chain's CDR3 is CASSFGQVNNEQFF. The CDR3 bases are TGCGCCAGCAGCTTCGGCCAGGTCAACAATGAGCAGTTCTTC.

The J gene is TRBJ1-4, the V gene TRBV28; D is possibly TRBD1 (5 bases). The germline V gene encodes CDR1 MDHEN and CDR2 SYDVKM. Trimming removed 6 bases at V and 0 bases at J, with 8 bases between. The length of the CDR3 is 14 residues. CDR3 DNA sequence: TGTGCCAGCAGACCACAGGCAACTAATGAAAAACTGTTTTTT. Its protein product is CASRPQATNEKLFF.

This clonotype was observed a few times. The chain links TRBV4-1 to TRBJ1-5, with a tentative D call TRBD1 (6 bases). V lost 4 bases and J 7 bases, leaving 14 bases between the germline ends. Germline V gene data show CDR1 as MGHRA and CDR2 as YSYEKL. The CDR3 is 14 residues long. The CDR3 spells CASSPDSTQQPQHF. The CDR3 bases are TGCGCCAGCAGCCCGGACAGCACCCAACAGCCCCAGCATTTT.

This chain joins TRBV20-1 and TRBJ2-1, with TRBD2 as a possible D gene (6 bases). This CDR3 is 15 amino acids long. Germline lookup yields CDR1 DFQATT and CDR2 SNEGSKA (reference sequence). Trimming left V 7 bases short and J 0 bases short, with 16 bases between. The chain's CDR3 is CSVIFSAGSYNEQFF. DNA for the CDR3: TGCAGTGTCATTTTTTCAGCGGGCTCCTACAATGAGCAGTTCTTC.

A few counts support this clonotype. This chain links TRBV7-2 with TRBJ2-2, with D possibly matching TRBD1 (6 bases). Between the trimmed V and J ends, which lost 7 bases and 3 bases, there was a span of 12 bases. The CDR3 is 14 residues long. Germline-derived CDR1 and CDR2 are SGHTA and FQGNSA. The CDR3 nucleotides read TGTGCCAGCAAGAACAGGGATTACACCGGGGAGCTGTTTTTT. This gives the protein CASKNRDYTGELFF.

The rearrangement joins TRBV10-3 to TRBJ1-4, with D possibly TRBD1 on 6 matching bases. CDR3 length equals 13 residues. The ends were cut back, 7 bases at V and 7 bases at J, with 13 bases in the middle. Per germline, CDR1 ENHRY and CDR2 SYGVKD. The CDR3 spells CAIKGGLGEKLFF. The CDR3 bases are TGTGCCATCAAGGGGGGGCTAGGTGAAAAACTGTTTTTT.

This clonotype occurred a few times. The J gene is TRBJ1-1, the V gene TRBV12-3 or TRBV12-4; TRBD1 matches 11 bases. CDR3 size: 15 residues. The V and J ends lost 8 bases and 4 bases, in that order; junction bases with no gene match: 9. In DNA form, the CDR3 reads TGTGCCAGCGTCCGGACAGGGGGCGCGGGCACTGAAGCTTTCTTT. This gives the protein CASVRTGGAGTEAFF.

This clonotype was seen a handful of times. The rearrangement joins TRBV4-1 to TRBJ2-7, with a possible D match to TRBD1 (5 bases). Looked up from germline, CDR1 is MGHRA and CDR2 is YSYEKL. The CDR3 is 15 residues long. Trimming removed 4 bases at V and 0 bases at J, with 13 bases between. This chain's CDR3 is CASSREQVSSYEQYF. CDR3 coding DNA: TGCGCCAGCAGCCGTGAACAGGTGAGCTCCTACGAGCAGTACTTC.

The table lists this clonotype with many counts. This rearrangement joins TRBV4-2 to TRBJ2-3; TRBD2 is a possible D gene (5 bases). Deletions cut 3 bases from V and 3 bases from J, with 13 bases between. The length of the CDR3 is 15 residues. Germline CDR1 reads LGHNA; CDR2 reads YNFKEQ. The CDR3 here is CASSQDNSVTDTQYF. As DNA, the CDR3 is TGTGCCAGCAGCCAGGATAATAGCGTAACAGATACGCAGTATTTT.

A remark on this clonotype: The germline gene is not matched at one end of the junction; a read error may be the cause. The chain couples TRBV20-1 to TRBJ1-5; D not resolved. The germline gives CDR1 DFQATT, CDR2 SNEGSKA (reference sequence). The CDR3 is 14 amino acids. The CDR3 region has the DNA TGCAGTGCGAGAGAGGACGGAACCAATCAGCCCCAGCATTTT. Translation: CSAREDGTNQPQHF.

The genes are TRBV4-3 and TRBJ1-5, with TRBD1 matching over 7 bases. V lost 0 bases, J lost 3 bases, and 2 bases stayed unmatched. CDR3 length: 15 residues. CDR1 and CDR2 from the germline V gene are LGHNA and YSLEER. The CDR3 here is CASSQDDRANQPQHF. The CDR3 nucleotides are TGCGCCAGCAGCCAAGACGACAGGGCCAATCAGCCCCAGCATTTT.

The V call is TRBV29-1, the J call TRBJ2-3, with 14 bases matching TRBD2. Germline CDR1 and CDR2: SQVTM and ANQGSEA. J gave up 4 bases and V 6 bases, and 3 bases lay outside the gene matches. The CDR3 runs 14 residues. CDR3 in amino acids: CSVGTSGGPDTQYF. The CDR3 region has the DNA TGCAGCGTGGGGACTAGCGGGGGCCCAGATACGCAGTATTTT.

This clonotype appeared a few times. The V gene is TRBV4-2, the J gene TRBJ2-5; 10 bases align to TRBD2. CDR1 and CDR2 (germline): LGHNA, YNFKEQ. The CDR3 is made up of 17 amino acids. J gave up 1 base and V 4 bases, and 9 bases lay outside the gene matches. CDR3 nucleotides: TGTGCCAGCAGCCCACTTCCGGGACTAGCGTTCCAAGAGACCCAGTACTTC. This gives the protein CASSPLPGLAFQETQYF.

The rearrangement links TRBV24-1 to TRBJ2-7, with 10 bases that match TRBD1. Germline lookup yields CDR1 KGHDR and CDR2 SFDVKD. CDR3 length equals 15 residues. V was pared by 2 bases and J by 2 bases, with 2 bases of the junction left unmatched. CDR3: CATSDSGTGAYEQYF. The CDR3 coding sequence is TGTGCCACCAGTGATTCCGGGACAGGGGCCTACGAGCAGTACTTC.

The chain uses TRBV12-3 or TRBV12-4 and TRBJ1-1; weak D call: TRBD1 (6 bases). The CDR3 covers 12 residues. V lost 5 bases and J 6 bases, leaving 10 bases between the germline ends. The CDR3 DNA reads as TGTGCCAGCAGTCAACAGGGCTCTGAAGCTTTCTTT. Translated: CASSQQGSEAFF.

The chain carries TRBV27 and TRBJ2-7; 13 bases fit TRBD2. The CDR3 spans 15 residues. V shed 8 bases, J shed 1 base, and the junction held 5 bases outside the gene matches. Germline CDR1 is MNHEY and CDR2 is SMNVEV (reference sequence). The CDR3 sequence is CASGLAGVSSYEQYF. CDR3 bases: TGTGCCAGCGGACTAGCGGGAGTGTCATCCTACGAGCAGTACTTC.

The rearrangement joins TRBV11-2 to TRBJ1-4, with D unclear. The germline CDR1 and CDR2 sequences are SGHAT and FQNNGV. The ends were cut back, 1 base at V and 0 bases at J, with 6 bases in the middle. The CDR3 has 15 amino acids. CDR3 residues: CASSLGQATNEKLFF. The CDR3 nucleotides read TGTGCCAGCAGCTTAGGACAAGCAACTAATGAAAAACTGTTTTTT.